The clone carrying this TCR beta chain was detected a few times. The antigen remains undetermined. The germline V gene has CDR1 LNHNV and CDR2 YYDKDF (reference sequence). This CDR3 region has 15 residues. Trimming took 0 bases from V and 6 from J, leaving 13 bases between them. TCR beta CDR3 regions were amplified from RNA transcripts. The TCR CDR3 was amplified in a first-round RT-PCR using the HTBI primer set. MiXCR was run by TCRdb on the multiplex PCR reads, yielding one entry per CDR3 protein. The repertoire holds 400,000 to 600,000 distinct CDR3 sequences, with roughly 16% as singletons. The entry originates in a study of T cells in Graves' hyperthyroidism and ophthalmopathy. Notes on the study in general: Blood also showed most of the thyroid clonotypes that were expanded above 0.001.

The sequencing sample was made of blood. The chain employs TRBV15 and TRBJ2-3, with D hard to call. The receptor was derived from a woman aged 25 to 45 with Graves' ophthalmopathy. The CDR3 DNA reads as TGTGCCACCAGCAGAGATATTGGGCTGACGGATACGCAGTATTTT. Translation gives CATSRDIGLTDTQYF. The full variable domain, its missing parts supplied by reference TRBV15 and TRBJ2-3, is DAMVIQNPRYQVTQFGKPVTLSCSQTLNHNVMYWYQQKSSQAPKLLFHYYDKDFNNEADTPDNFQSRRPNTSFCFLDIRSPGLGDTAMYLCATSRDIGLTDTQYFGPGTRLTVL.